Below, 9 T cell receptor beta chains from the same sample are listed, as sequenced in a study of tumor-infiltrating lymphocytes in primary liver carcinoma. The investigators made TCR beta cDNA from about 500 ng total RNA, using a constant-region primer. Each TCR beta library was derived from three nested multiplex PCR rounds that employed slightly modified ARM-PCR. TRBV1-TRBV30 forward primers and a C-beta reverse primer were used in the first two PCR rounds, which each ran for about 10 cycles. TCRdb analysed the multiplex PCR reads with MiXCR anew, one entry per CDR3 protein. Of 40,000 or so distinct CDR3 sequences in the sample, 60% to 80% are singletons; the top ten hold about 38%. For each extraction, RNA and DNA were obtained together from approximately 20-30 mg of unsorted bulk tissue. The sample taken for sequencing was tumor-adjacent normal liver tissue. These receptors were collected from a woman in her 30s with primary liver carcinoma and hepatitis B virus infection.

This clonotype came up a few times. The chain joins TRBV7-9 to TRBJ1-1; D is ambiguous. With 2 bases removed from V and 3 bases from J, the gap between germline ends came to 10 bases. The CDR3 spans 14 residues. Germline V gene sequence: CDR1 SEHNR, CDR2 FQNEAQ (reference sequence). CDR3 amino acids: CASSLLGGYTEAFF. In DNA form, the CDR3 reads TGTGCCAGCAGCTTACTGGGAGGGTACACTGAAGCTTTCTTT. The variable domain in full, with the rest retrieved from reference TRBV7-9 and TRBJ1-1, is DTGVSQNPRHKITKRGQNVTFRCDPISEHNRLYWYRQTLGQGPEFLTYFQNEAQLEKSRLLSDRFSAERPKGSFSTLEIQRTEQGDSAMYLCASSLLGGYTEAFFGQGTRLTVV.

The chain joins TRBV7-9 to TRBJ1-1; tentative D call: TRBD1 (5 bases). Germline lookup yields CDR1 SEHNR and CDR2 FQNEAQ (reference sequence). The V and J ends lost 6 bases and 12 bases respectively, with 32 bases between them. This CDR3 contains 17 residues. The CDR3 sequence is CASRSKRGEAMNTGPFF. The CDR3 DNA follows: TGTGCCAGCAGATCGAAACGAGGGGAGGCGATGAACACTGGACCTTTCTTT.

In the case of this clonotype: The CDR3 does not end in the conserved phenylalanine or tryptophan, so this is likely a read error. The gene calls are TRBV11-1 and TRBJ2-7, with 8 nucleotides matching TRBD1. This CDR3 is 13 amino acids long. The V and J ends lost 10 bases and 1 base, in that order; junction bases with no gene match: 6. Germline V gene data show CDR1 as SGHAT and CDR2 as FQDESV (reference sequence). CDR3 DNA sequence: TGTGCCAACAGGGGGAAGCGATCCTACGAGCAGTACATC. Its protein product is CANRGKRSYEQYI.

This clonotype was counted once. One end of the junction does not line up with germline, which may come from a read error. The V call is TRBV5-5, the J call TRBJ1-1; 11 nucleotides match TRBD1. The CDR3 consists of 14 residues. In germline, CDR1 is SGHKS, CDR2 YYEKEE (reference sequence). CDR3 region: CTSSLWTGGTETFF. In DNA, the CDR3 is TGTACCAGCAGTTTGTGGACAGGGGGCACTGAAACTTTCTTT.

CDR3: CASSHGGGGSHTDTQYF. The CDR3 DNA is TGTGCCAGCAGCCATGGAGGGGGCGGGAGCCACACAGATACGCAGTATTTT. The rearrangement joins TRBV11-2 to TRBJ2-3; perhaps D is TRBD1 or TRBD2 (7 bases each). The CDR3 is made up of 17 amino acids. CDR1 SGHAT and CDR2 FQNNGV come from the germline V gene. V lost 5 bases, J lost 2 bases, and 20 bases lay in between.

Regarding this clonotype: A clone one base away is much larger, so this may be a read error. The chain is built from TRBV28 and TRBJ2-1, with D possibly TRBD1 on 5 matching bases. This CDR3 is 14 amino acids long. Germline V gene data show CDR1 as MDHEN and CDR2 as SYDVKM. CDR3 DNA sequence: TGTGCCAGCAGCTCCAGGGTGGTTAGCAATGAGAAGTTCTTC. Its protein product is CASSSRVVSNEKFF.

Details on this clonotype: One end of the junction fails to match germline, which may point to a read error. The chain couples TRBV7-8 to TRBJ2-3; 10 positions match TRBD2. Germline values: CDR1 SGHVS, CDR2 FQNEAQ. This CDR3 is 16 amino acids long. The CDR3 sequence: CASSSGAGGPGDTLYF. For the CDR3, the DNA is TGTGCTAGCAGCTCAGGAGCGGGAGGGCCTGGTGATACGCTGTATTTT.

Comments on this clonotype: The junction and the germline gene differ at one end; a read error may be behind it. The gene calls are TRBV12-3 or TRBV12-4 and TRBJ2-5, with D hard to call. The CDR3 totals 13 residues. The CDR3 loop reads CGGSLGYQGTQYF. CDR3 nucleotides: TGTGGCGGCAGCCTCGGGTACCAAGGGACCCAGTACTTC.

Comments on this clonotype: The junction departs from germline at one end; a sequencing error may be responsible. This chain joins TRBV6-2 or TRBV6-3 and TRBJ1-1; D unclear. The CDR3 covers 13 residues. The V gene's germline CDR1 is MNHEY and CDR2 SVGEGT. The CDR3 sequence: CASSPTPALTSFF. CDR3 DNA sequence: TGTGCAAGCAGCCCGACACCGGCCCTAACGTCTTTCTTT.